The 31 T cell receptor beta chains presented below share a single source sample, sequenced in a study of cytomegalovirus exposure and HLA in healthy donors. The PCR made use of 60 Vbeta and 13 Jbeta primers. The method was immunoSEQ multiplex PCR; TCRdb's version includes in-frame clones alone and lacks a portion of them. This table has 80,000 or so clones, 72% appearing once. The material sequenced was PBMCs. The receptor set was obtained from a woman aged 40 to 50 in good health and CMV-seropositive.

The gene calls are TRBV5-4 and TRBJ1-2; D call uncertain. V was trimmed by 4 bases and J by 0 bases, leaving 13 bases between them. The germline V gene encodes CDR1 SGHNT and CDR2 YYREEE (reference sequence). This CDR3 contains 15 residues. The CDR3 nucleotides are TGTGCCAGCAGCGGCGGCCGGCAGCCTAACTATGGCTACACCTTC. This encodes CASSGGRQPNYGYTF. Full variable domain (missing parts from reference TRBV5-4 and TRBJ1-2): ETGVTQSPTHLIKTRGQQVTLRCSSQSGHNTVSWYQQALGQGPQFIFQYYREEENGRGNFPPRFSGLQFPNYSSELNVNALELDDSALYLCASSGGRQPNYGYTFGSGTRLTVV.

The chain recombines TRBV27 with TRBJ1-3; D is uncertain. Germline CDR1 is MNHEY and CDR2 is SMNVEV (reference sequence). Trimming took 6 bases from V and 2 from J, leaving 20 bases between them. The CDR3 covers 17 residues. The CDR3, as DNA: TGTGCCAGCAGGTTAACCCAGGACTCTCTAGCTGGAAACACCATATATTTT. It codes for CASRLTQDSLAGNTIYF.

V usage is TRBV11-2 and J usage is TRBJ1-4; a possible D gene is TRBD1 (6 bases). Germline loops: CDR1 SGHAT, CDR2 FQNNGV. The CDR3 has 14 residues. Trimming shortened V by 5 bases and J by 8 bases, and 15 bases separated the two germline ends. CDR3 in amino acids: CASSKTGEGEKLFF. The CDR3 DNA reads TGTGCCAGCAGCAAGACAGGAGAGGGAGAAAAACTGTTTTTT.

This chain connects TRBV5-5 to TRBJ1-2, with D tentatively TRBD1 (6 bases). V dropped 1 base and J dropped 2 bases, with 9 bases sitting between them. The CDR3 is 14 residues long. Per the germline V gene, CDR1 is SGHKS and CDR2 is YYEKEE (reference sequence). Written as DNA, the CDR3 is TGTGCCAGCAGCTTGTCCAGGGGCAACTATGGCTACACCTTC. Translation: CASSLSRGNYGYTF.

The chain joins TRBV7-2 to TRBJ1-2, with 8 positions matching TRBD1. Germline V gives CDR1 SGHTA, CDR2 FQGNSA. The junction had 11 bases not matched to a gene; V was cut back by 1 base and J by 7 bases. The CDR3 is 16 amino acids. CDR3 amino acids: CASSLVSQGALGGYTF. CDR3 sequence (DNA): TGTGCCAGCAGCTTAGTGTCCCAGGGGGCATTAGGTGGCTACACCTTC.

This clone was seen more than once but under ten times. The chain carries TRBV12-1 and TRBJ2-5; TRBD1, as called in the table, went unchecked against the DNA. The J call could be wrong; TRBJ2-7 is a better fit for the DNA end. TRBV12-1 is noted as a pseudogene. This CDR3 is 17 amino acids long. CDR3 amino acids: CASSFAVLDRVNHEQYF. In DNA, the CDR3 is TGTGCCAGCAGCTTTGCCGTACTAGACAGGGTTAACCACGAGCAGTACTTC.

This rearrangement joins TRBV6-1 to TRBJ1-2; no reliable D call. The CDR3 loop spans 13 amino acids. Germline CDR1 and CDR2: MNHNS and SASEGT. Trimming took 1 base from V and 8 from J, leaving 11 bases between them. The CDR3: CASSEGAAVGYTF. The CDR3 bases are TGTGCCAGCAGTGAAGGGGCAGCAGTGGGCTACACCTTC.

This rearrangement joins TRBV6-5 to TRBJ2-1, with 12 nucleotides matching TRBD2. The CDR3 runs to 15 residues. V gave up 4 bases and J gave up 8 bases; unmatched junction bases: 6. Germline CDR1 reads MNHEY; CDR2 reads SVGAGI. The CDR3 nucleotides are TGTGCCAGCAGTTGGAGGACTAGCGGGGTCGATGAGCAGTTCTTC. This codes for CASSWRTSGVDEQFF.

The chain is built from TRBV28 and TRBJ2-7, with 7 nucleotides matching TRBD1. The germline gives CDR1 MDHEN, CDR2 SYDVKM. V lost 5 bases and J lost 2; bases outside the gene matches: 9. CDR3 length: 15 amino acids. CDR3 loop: CASSGSGQSPYEQYF. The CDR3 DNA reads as TGTGCCAGCAGTGGGTCGGGACAGTCTCCCTACGAGCAGTACTTC.

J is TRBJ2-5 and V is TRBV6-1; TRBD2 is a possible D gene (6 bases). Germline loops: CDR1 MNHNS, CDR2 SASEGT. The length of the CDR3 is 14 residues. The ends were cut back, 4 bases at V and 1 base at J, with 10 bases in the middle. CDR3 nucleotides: TGTGCCAGCAGTGGAGGAGGGCCCCAAGAGACCCAGTACTTC. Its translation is CASSGGGPQETQYF.

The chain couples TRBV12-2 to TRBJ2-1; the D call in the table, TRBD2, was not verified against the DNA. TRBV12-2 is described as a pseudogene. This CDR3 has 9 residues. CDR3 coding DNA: TGTGCTCCGAGGGATGAGCAGTTCTTC. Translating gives CAPRDEQFF.

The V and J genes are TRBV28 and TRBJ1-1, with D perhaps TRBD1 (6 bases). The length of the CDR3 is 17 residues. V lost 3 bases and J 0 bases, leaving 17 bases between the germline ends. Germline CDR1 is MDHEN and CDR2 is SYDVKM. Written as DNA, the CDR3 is TGTGCCAGCAGTTTTTCCCTACAGGGTAGGATGAACACTGAAGCTTTCTTT. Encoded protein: CASSFSLQGRMNTEAFF.

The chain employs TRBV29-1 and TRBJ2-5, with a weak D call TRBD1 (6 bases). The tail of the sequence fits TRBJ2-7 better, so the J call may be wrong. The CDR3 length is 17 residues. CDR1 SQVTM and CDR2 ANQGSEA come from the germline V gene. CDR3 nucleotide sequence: TGCAGCGTTGAATTACAGGGTTTAAAACCCTTCTCCTACGAGCAGTACTTC. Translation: CSVELQGLKPFSYEQYF.

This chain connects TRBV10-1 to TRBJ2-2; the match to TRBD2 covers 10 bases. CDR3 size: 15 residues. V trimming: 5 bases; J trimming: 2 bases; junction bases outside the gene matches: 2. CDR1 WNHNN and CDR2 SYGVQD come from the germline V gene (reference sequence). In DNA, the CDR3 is TGCGCCAGCAGTCTAGCGGGGGCAAACACCGGGGAGCTGTTTTTT. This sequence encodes CASSLAGANTGELFF.

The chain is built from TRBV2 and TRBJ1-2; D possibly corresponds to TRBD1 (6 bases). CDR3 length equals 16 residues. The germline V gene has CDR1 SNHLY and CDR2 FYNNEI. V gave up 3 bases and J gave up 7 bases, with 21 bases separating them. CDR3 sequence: CASSESRGGRPVGYTF. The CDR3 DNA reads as TGTGCCAGCAGTGAGTCGAGGGGGGGCCGGCCGGTTGGCTACACCTTC.

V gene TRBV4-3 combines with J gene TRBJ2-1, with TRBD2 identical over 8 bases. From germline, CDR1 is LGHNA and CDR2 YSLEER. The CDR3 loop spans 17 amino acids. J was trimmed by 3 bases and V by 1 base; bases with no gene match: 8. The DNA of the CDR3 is TGCGCCAGCAGCCAAGGAGGCGAACTAGCGGACTACAATGAGCAGTTCTTC. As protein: CASSQGGELADYNEQFF.

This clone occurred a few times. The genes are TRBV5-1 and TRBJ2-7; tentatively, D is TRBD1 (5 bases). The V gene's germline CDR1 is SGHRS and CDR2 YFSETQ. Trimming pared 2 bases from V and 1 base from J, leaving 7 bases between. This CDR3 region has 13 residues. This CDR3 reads CASSFDRSYEQYF. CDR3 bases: TGCGCCAGCAGCTTCGACAGATCCTACGAGCAGTACTTC.

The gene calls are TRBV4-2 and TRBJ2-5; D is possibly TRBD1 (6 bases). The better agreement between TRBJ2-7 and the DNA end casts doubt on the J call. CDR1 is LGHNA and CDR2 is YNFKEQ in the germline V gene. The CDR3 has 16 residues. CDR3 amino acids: CASSHESGASSYEQYF. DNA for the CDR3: TGTGCCAGCAGCCACGAGTCAGGGGCGAGCTCCTACGAGCAGTACTTC.

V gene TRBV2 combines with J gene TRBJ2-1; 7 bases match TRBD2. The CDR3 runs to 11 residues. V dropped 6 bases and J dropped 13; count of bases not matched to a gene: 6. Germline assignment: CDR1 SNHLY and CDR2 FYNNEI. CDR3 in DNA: TGTGCCAGCAGCCCCGGGACTACACAGTTCTTC. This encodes CASSPGTTQFF.

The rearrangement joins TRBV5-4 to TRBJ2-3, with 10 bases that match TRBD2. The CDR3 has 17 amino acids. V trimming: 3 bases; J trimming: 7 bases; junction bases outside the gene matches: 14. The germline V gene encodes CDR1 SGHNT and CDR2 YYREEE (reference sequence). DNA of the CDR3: TGTGCCAGCAGCTACCGGACTAGCGGAACGTCGGGGAATACGCAGTATTTT. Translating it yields CASSYRTSGTSGNTQYF.

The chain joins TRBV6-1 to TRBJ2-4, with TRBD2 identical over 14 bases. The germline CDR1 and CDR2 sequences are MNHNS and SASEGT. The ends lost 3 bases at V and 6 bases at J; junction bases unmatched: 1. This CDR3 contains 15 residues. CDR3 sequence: CASSETSGRVNIQYF. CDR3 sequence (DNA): TGTGCCAGCAGTGAGACTAGCGGGAGGGTAAACATTCAGTACTTC.

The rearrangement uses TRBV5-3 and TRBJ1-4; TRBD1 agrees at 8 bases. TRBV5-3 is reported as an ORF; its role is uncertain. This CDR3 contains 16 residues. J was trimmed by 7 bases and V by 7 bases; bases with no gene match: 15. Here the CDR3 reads CARWTGRGIVAEKLFF. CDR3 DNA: TGTGCCAGATGGACAGGGAGAGGCATCGTGGCTGAAAAACTGTTTTTT.

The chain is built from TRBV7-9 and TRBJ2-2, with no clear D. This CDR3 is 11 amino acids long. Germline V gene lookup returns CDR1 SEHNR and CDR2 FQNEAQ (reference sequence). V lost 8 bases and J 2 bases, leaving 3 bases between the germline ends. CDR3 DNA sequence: TGTGCCAGCCATAACACCGGGGAGCTGTTTTTT. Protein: CASHNTGELFF.

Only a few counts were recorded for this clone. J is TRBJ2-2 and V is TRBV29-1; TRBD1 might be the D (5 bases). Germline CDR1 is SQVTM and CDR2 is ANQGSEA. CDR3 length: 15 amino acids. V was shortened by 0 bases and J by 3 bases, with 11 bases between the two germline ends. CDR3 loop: CSVEDSSRDTGELFF. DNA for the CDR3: TGCAGCGTTGAAGATTCTTCCAGGGACACCGGGGAGCTGTTTTTT.

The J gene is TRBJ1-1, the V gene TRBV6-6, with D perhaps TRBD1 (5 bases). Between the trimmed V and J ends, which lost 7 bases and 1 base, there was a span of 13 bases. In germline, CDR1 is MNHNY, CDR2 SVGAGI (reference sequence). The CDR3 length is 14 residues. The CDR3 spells CASTAGGENTEAFF. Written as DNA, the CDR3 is TGTGCCAGCACCGCGGGGGGGGAGAACACTGAAGCTTTCTTT.

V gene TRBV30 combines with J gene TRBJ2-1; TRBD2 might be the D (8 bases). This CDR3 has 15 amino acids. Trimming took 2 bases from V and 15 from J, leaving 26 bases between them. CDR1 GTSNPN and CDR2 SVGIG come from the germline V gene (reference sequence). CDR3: CAWSSSGSKSQGRFF. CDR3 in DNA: TGTGCCTGGAGTTCAAGCGGGAGCAAATCACAGGGGCGGTTCTTC.

CDR3 coding DNA: TGCGCCAGCAGCTTGGAAGGGGGAAACTATGAAAAACTGTTTTTT. Encoded protein: CASSLEGGNYEKLFF. The V gene is TRBV5-1, the J gene TRBJ1-4, with a tentative D call TRBD1 (6 bases). Trimming removed 0 bases at V and 6 bases at J, with 12 bases between. The germline V gene encodes CDR1 SGHRS and CDR2 YFSETQ. The CDR3 runs 15 residues. The full variable domain, its missing parts supplied by reference TRBV5-1 and TRBJ1-4, is KAGVTQTPRYLIKTRGQQVTLSCSPISGHRSVSWYQQTPGQGLQFLFEYFSETQRNKGNFPGRFSGRQFSNSRSEMNVSTLELGDSALYLCASSLEGGNYEKLFFGSGTQLSVL.

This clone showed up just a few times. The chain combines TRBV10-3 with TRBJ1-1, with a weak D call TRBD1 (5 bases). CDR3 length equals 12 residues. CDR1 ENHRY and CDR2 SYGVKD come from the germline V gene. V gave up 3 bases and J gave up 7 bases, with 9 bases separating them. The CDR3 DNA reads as TGTGCCATCAGTGATGACAGCCGTGAAGCTTTCTTT. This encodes CAISDDSREAFF.

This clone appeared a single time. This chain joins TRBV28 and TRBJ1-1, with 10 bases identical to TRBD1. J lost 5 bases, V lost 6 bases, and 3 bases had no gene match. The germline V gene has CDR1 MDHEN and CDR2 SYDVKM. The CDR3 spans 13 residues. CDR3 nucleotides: TGTGCCAGCAGGGGACAGGGGAGTACTGAAGCTTTCTTT. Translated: CASRGQGSTEAFF.

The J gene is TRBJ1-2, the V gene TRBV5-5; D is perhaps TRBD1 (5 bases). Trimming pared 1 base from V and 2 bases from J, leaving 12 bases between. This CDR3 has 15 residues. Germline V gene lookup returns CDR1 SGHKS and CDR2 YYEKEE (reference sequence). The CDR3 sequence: CASSLSGGANYGYTF. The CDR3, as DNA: TGTGCCAGCAGCTTGTCCGGCGGGGCCAACTATGGCTACACCTTC.

CDR3 loop: CAWSDLGVEGYTF. For the CDR3, the DNA is TGTGCCTGGAGTGATTTAGGGGTGGAGGGCTACACCTTC. The rearrangement joins TRBV30 to TRBJ1-2, with D perhaps matching TRBD1 (5 bases). From germline, CDR1 is GTSNPN and CDR2 SVGIG (reference sequence). The CDR3 extends over 13 amino acids. V lost 1 base and J 8 bases, leaving 14 bases between the germline ends. Full variable domain (missing parts from reference TRBV30 and TRBJ1-2): SQTIHQWPATLVQPVGSPLSLECTVEGTSNPNLYWYRQAAGRGLQLLFYSVGIGQISSEVPQNLSASRPQDRQFILSSKKLLLSDSGFYLCAWSDLGVEGYTFGSGTRLTVV.